Presented here are 14 T cell receptor beta chains from one specimen sequenced in a study of shared clonotypes between healthy human individuals. Data came from immunoSEQ multiplex PCR; TCRdb stores just in-frame clones and leaves some out. The sample includes a few million clones, about 92% of them seen just once. What was sequenced was naive CD4+ T cells from PBMCs. Subset noted: CD45RA+ positively selected. These receptors were collected from a man aged 18 to 29 in good health. Some clones in this sample may be carry-over from other donors' samples.

A word on this clone: Other DNA sequences from this sample encode an identical CDR3 as well. The CDR3 DNA follows: TGCGCCAGCAGCTTCAGCGGAGCCCAAGAGACCCAGTACTTC. Translating it yields CASSFSGAQETQYF. The rearrangement joins TRBV5-1 to TRBJ2-5; tentative D call: TRBD2 (5 bases). The germline V and J ends were trimmed by 2 bases and 1 base, with 9 bases remaining between them. This CDR3 region has 14 residues. CDR1 and CDR2 from the germline V gene are SGHRS and YFSETQ.

V is TRBV5-1 and J is TRBJ2-7, with 8 bases fitting TRBD1. V was pared by 0 bases and J by 2 bases, with 7 bases of the junction left unmatched. The CDR3 totals 16 residues. CDR1 and CDR2 from the germline V gene are SGHRS and YFSETQ. CDR3 coding DNA: TGCGCCAGCAGCTTGGCCTCCGGGACAGGCCCCTACGAGCAGTACTTC. Its protein is CASSLASGTGPYEQYF.

This chain joins TRBV10-3 and TRBJ1-5; no clear D. V lost 0 bases and J 2 bases, leaving 14 bases between the germline ends. The length of the CDR3 is 17 residues. The V gene's germline CDR1 is ENHRY and CDR2 SYGVKD. The CDR3 DNA reads TGTGCCATCAGTGAGTCACCGAGAGGCACACGCAATCAGCCCCAGCATTTT. This translates into CAISESPRGTRNQPQHF.

The chain combines TRBV6-1 with TRBJ2-7; D is unresolved. The CDR3 length is 15 residues. Germline V gene lookup returns CDR1 MNHNS and CDR2 SASEGT. Trimming left V 6 bases short and J 0 bases short, with 15 bases between. In DNA, the CDR3 is TGTGCCAGCAGACAAATGACGGTGAGCTCCTACGAGCAGTACTTC. Protein sequence: CASRQMTVSSYEQYF.

The chain combines TRBV7-9 with TRBJ2-3, with TRBD1 matching 9 bases. Germline V lookup: CDR1 SEHNR, CDR2 FQNEAQ (reference sequence). The CDR3 is 18 residues long. The V gene end was trimmed by 3 bases and the J gene end by 3 bases; junction bases not matched to a gene: 13. The CDR3 loop reads CASSFWSGQGEGTDTQYF. In nucleotides, the CDR3 is TGTGCCAGCAGCTTTTGGTCGGGACAGGGAGAGGGGACAGATACGCAGTATTTT.

The chain has TRBV11-3 and TRBJ2-1; TRBD2 agrees at 7 bases. The trim removed 2 bases at V and 8 bases at J, leaving 12 bases unmatched. The CDR3 totals 16 residues. CDR1 and CDR2 from the germline V gene are SGHNT and YENEEA. Here the CDR3 reads CASSLPGGRGIHEQFF. CDR3 sequence (DNA): TGTGCCAGCAGCTTACCGGGCGGGAGAGGTATTCATGAGCAGTTCTTC. Variable domain in full (rest from reference TRBV11-3 and TRBJ2-1): EAGVVQSPRYKIIEKKQPVAFWCNPISGHNTLYWYLQNLGQGPELLIRYENEEAVDDSQLPKDRFSAERLKGVDSTLKIQPAELGDSAVYLCASSLPGGRGIHEQFFGPGTRLTVL.

This CDR3 reads CAWSVLGSLGPISSYNEQFF. Here the CDR3 DNA reads TGTGCCTGGAGTGTACTCGGCTCCCTAGGCCCAATTTCCTCCTACAATGAGCAGTTCTTC. V usage is TRBV30 and J usage is TRBJ2-1; D not resolved. CDR3 length equals 20 residues. Germline loops: CDR1 GTSNPN, CDR2 SVGIG (reference sequence). V lost 0 bases to trimming and J lost 0 bases, with 24 bases between them.

This clone has only one observation. The V and J genes are TRBV28 and TRBJ2-7; tentatively, D is TRBD2 (6 bases). Germline V gene data show CDR1 as MDHEN and CDR2 as SYDVKM. The CDR3 has 15 residues. Trimming took off 6 bases at V and 1 base at J, with 16 bases between the two ends. CDR3 amino acids: CASSSPYSGSYEQYF. CDR3 nucleotide sequence: TGTGCCAGCAGCTCACCCTATAGCGGATCCTACGAGCAGTACTTC.

The chain couples TRBV11-2 to TRBJ1-2; D may be TRBD1 (5 bases). CDR3 length: 14 amino acids. Germline CDR1 SGHAT, CDR2 FQNNGV. Trimming stripped 2 bases from V and 9 bases from J, with 16 bases between. This CDR3 reads CASSLTGLRNSYTF. The CDR3 DNA reads as TGTGCCAGCAGCTTAACGGGGCTCCGGAACAGCTACACCTTC.

This clone was seen just once. In DNA form, the CDR3 reads TGTGCCAGCAGCGTCGACGGGACTAGAGAAGAGACCCAGTACTTC. It translates to CASSVDGTREETQYF. The rearrangement joins TRBV9 to TRBJ2-5; 8 nucleotides align to TRBD2. The trim removed 2 bases at V and 3 bases at J, leaving 6 bases unmatched. The CDR3 runs to 15 residues. Germline values: CDR1 SGDLS, CDR2 YYNGEE.

This clone has just one count. The chain recombines TRBV13 with TRBJ2-1; 11 bases match TRBD2. The CDR3 consists of 16 residues. Germline lookup yields CDR1 PRHDT and CDR2 FYEKMQ (reference sequence). After removal of 3 bases from V and 5 bases from J, the junction contained 6 bases not matched to a gene. CDR3 DNA sequence: TGTGCCAGCAGCTTTCAGGGACTAGCGGAGAACAATGAGCAGTTCTTC. Its protein is CASSFQGLAENNEQFF.

The V call is TRBV10-3, the J call TRBJ2-7; perhaps D is TRBD1 or TRBD2 (5 bases each). Germline lookup yields CDR1 ENHRY and CDR2 SYGVKD. The CDR3 contains 17 residues. With 0 bases removed from V and 2 bases from J, the gap between germline ends came to 17 bases. CDR3 nucleotides: TGTGCCATCAGTGAGTCGAGCCGGGACGGATTAGCCTACGAGCAGTACTTC. Amino acids: CAISESSRDGLAYEQYF.

The gene calls are TRBV6-5 and TRBJ2-7, with 10 bases fitting TRBD1. CDR1 and CDR2 (germline): MNHEY, SVGAGI. V shed 6 bases and J 3 bases; nucleotides not matched to a gene: 8. The CDR3 spans 15 residues. CDR3 sequence (DNA): TGTGCCAGCAGCCCCCGGGACAGGGGAGGCTACGAGCAGTACTTC. Its protein product is CASSPRDRGGYEQYF.

The J gene is TRBJ2-2, the V gene TRBV27, with 9 bases that match TRBD2. Germline V gene sequence: CDR1 MNHEY, CDR2 SMNVEV (reference sequence). There are 17 residues in the CDR3. V was clipped by 6 bases and J by 0 bases; unmatched bases: 8. In nucleotides, the CDR3 is TGTGCCAGCAGCCCCCTCGGCGGGAGGGCGAACACCGGGGAGCTGTTTTTT. It encodes CASSPLGGRANTGELFF.